This TCR beta chain was found in a study of blood T cell repertoires in COVID-19. Overall study context: Samples came from the United States, Italy and Spain, spanning acute and convalescent COVID-19. Sample material is recorded as cDNA or gDNA derived from T cells, B-cell-depleted T cells, or PBMCs.

Enrolled during active infection, Seattle patients were then followed longitudinally. From germline, CDR1 is GTSNPN and CDR2 SVGIG (reference sequence). V gave up 4 bases and J gave up 5 bases, with 17 bases separating them. This CDR3 is 15 amino acids long. In the authors' workflow: It was from reference gene primer amplification that nucleated cell counts were estimated. Only in-frame clones appear in the TCRdb table, and some are missing; sequencing was by immunoSEQ multiplex PCR. V and J calls plus clone size are reproduced from that table; the DNA served to infer D and trimming. The data hold about 190,000 clones, with about 80% observed a single time.

Sequenced: peripheral blood. The source of this sequence is a woman aged 55 to 70 with COVID-19, enrolled during active disease. J is TRBJ2-2 and V is TRBV30; D is perhaps TRBD1 (5 bases). The CDR3 loop is CAWNPTQGATGELFF. The CDR3 nucleotides are TGTGCCTGGAATCCCACGCAGGGCGCAACCGGGGAGCTGTTTTTT.